One T cell receptor (beta chain) is described in this entry. The antigen remains unidentified. This sample stems from a study of shared clonotypes between healthy human individuals. Genomic DNA (from each subset) was split evenly across several immunoSEQ plates. Using immunoSEQ multiplex PCR, the repertoire was profiled, and TCRdb retains in-frame clones only, with some absent. In the table there are hundreds of thousands of clones, around 92% of which are singletons. Regarding the study as a whole: The sole specimen, blood, was sampled, and tissue repertoires likely differ.

Positive CCR7 selection of CD45RO-negative cells yielded the naive CD8 cells, and terminally differentiated effector memory CD45RA+ cells were excluded. Germline V gives CDR1 MNHNS, CDR2 SASEGT. The CDR3 loop spans 12 amino acids. Trimming cost V 8 bases and J 3 bases, with 8 bases left between them. Sequences were obtained from naive CD8+ T cells sorted from blood. The chain recombines TRBV6-1 with TRBJ2-1; D perhaps matches TRBD2 (5 bases). The source of this sequence is a young man in good health. CDR3 sequence (DNA): TGTGCCAGCGCGGGTAGCTACAATGAGCAGTTCTTC. This encodes CASAGSYNEQFF.